Here is one T cell receptor (beta chain) with its context. The table lists this clonotype with many counts. No cognate antigen has been identified for it. No much larger clone exists at a distance of one base, and base qualities are not known. Library preparation used multiplex PCR. Sequenced using an Illumina HiSeq 4000. CDR3 regions were amplified by Arm-PCR with iRepertoire HTBI primers to construct TCR beta libraries. PCR products were gel purified before sequencing. As for how the authors treated the data: Gene usage analysis of CDR3 amino acid clonotypes relied on the 55 to 80 TRBV and 12 to 15 TRBJ segments identified across samples. COPE and FqMerger were used to merge filtered high-quality paired reads into contigs. BLAST was used to align contigs to the IMGT TRBV, TRBD and TRBJ reference genes, and CDR3 was defined following IMGT. Clonotypes above 0.1% frequency were classified as highly expanded clones. Shannon entropy was used to measure repertoire diversity, and the Gini coefficient was used to measure V-J evenness. A clonotype was considered public if more than one individual shared it. The raw public reads went through TCRdb reprocessing: fastp at Q25, MiXCR clone calling, in-frame beta chains kept. Entries that share a CDR3 protein sequence are merged under the most common genes and DNA. The V and J calls here are based on TCRdb, not the publication. Recorded for this sample are hundreds of thousands of distinct CDR3 sequences; roughly a sixth of them occurred a single time. The ten largest clones represent 20% to 25% of the sample.

The CDR3 measures 14 amino acids from cysteine to phenylalanine. Only the CDR3 portion is preserved as DNA: 42 bases, with reading frame beginning at the first base. The germline ends are 12 bases apart after V is trimmed by 3 bases and J by 6 bases. The germline V gene (reference sequence) specifies MNHEY as CDR1 and SMNVEV as CDR2. This entry belongs to a study of regulatory T cells in long-lasting Graves disease (dated by TCRdb to about 2021). With regard to the full study: Antithyroid drugs had been taken for less than 3 months by newly diagnosed Graves' disease patients. Persistent Graves' disease patients were compared with newly diagnosed Graves' disease patients by peripheral blood TCR sequencing and RNA sequencing. The study took place in China and was registered as a clinical trial. TCR sequencing covered some 13 persistent and approximately 20 newly diagnosed Graves' disease patients, about 35 samples in total. Here is what the overall study found, with its caveats: Persistent disease showed preferential use of TRBV28, TRBJ1-2 and TRBJ2-5, whereas newly diagnosed disease favored TRBV20-1 and TRBJ2-1. Patients with persistent disease shared more public clonotypes (approximately 2,500) than newly diagnosed patients did (more than 900). Compared with newly diagnosed patients, persistent Graves' disease patients had lower TCR Shannon entropy and fewer highly expanded clones, which suggests clonal expansion. The study examined only peripheral blood because the primary lesion, thyroid tissue, could not be accessed. Sequencing and analysis were limited to the TCR beta chain. The authors noted that the small sample size was a limitation that may lower accuracy.

Interpreted using the paper, the time point label stands for: newly diagnosed GD, antithyroid drugs for less than 3 months. For both TCR sequencing and RNA sequencing, RNA was extracted from PBMCs in TRIzol. The diagnosis of Graves' disease followed American Thyroid Association guidelines. Patients for the study were recruited at an endocrinology department in Xi'an, China. From each patient, around 9 milliliters of peripheral blood was collected into an EDTA anticoagulant tube. Ficoll Paque Plus density gradient separation was used to isolate PBMCs, and no further T cell sorting was done. An Agilent 2100 Bioanalyzer and agarose gel were used to check RNA quality, and a NanoDrop 2000 was used to measure RNA concentration.

The TCR comes from a female donor with Graves disease. Sequenced here: peripheral blood mononuclear cells (PBMCs), sampled at new diagnosis, from a patient treated with antithyroid drugs. This receptor chain uses TRBV27 and TRBJ1-5; the best D guess is TRBD1, with 6 bases matching. At the DNA level, the sequence is TGTGCCAGCAGTTTGGGGGGGCGCGGTCAGCCCCAGCATTTT. Translated, it gives CASSLGGRGQPQHF.